The 6 T cell receptor beta chains presented below share a single source sample, sequenced in a study of lymphopenia after photon versus proton radiotherapy. Produced via immunoSEQ multiplex PCR; TCRdb's table is partial and in-frame only. The data contain about 23,000 clones, about nine tenths of them singletons. The specimen comprised peripheral blood, sampled from a patient treated with proton-based radiotherapy. The source of these receptors is a woman aged 70 to 79 with pancreatic cancer. Some clones in this sample may be carry-over from other donors' samples.

The rearrangement uses TRBV6-1 and TRBJ2-5, with D perhaps assigned TRBD1 or TRBD2 (5 bases each). CDR3 length: 14 amino acids. V lost 6 bases to trimming and J lost 5 bases, with 16 bases between them. Germline assignment: CDR1 MNHNS and CDR2 SASEGT. CDR3 bases: TGTGCCAGCAGAACCTTGGGGGATTACGAGACCCAGTACTTC. Its translation is CASRTLGDYETQYF.

This chain links TRBV7-8 with TRBJ2-3; TRBD2 agrees at 14 bases. The germline CDR1 and CDR2 sequences are SGHVS and FQNEAQ. The CDR3 is made up of 16 amino acids. V dropped 4 bases and J dropped 6; count of bases not matched to a gene: 6. The CDR3 here is CASSSGLAGVGDTQYF. The CDR3 DNA sequence: TGTGCCAGCAGCTCGGGACTAGCGGGAGTCGGGGATACGCAGTATTTT.

V usage is TRBV20-1 and J usage is TRBJ2-1; D call uncertain. Per germline, CDR1 DFQATT and CDR2 SNEGSKA (reference sequence). The ends were cut back, 4 bases at V and 4 bases at J, with 5 bases in the middle. This CDR3 region has 11 residues. The DNA for the CDR3 is TGCAGTGCTATCCGATACAATGAGCAGTTCTTC. Protein product: CSAIRYNEQFF.

The V gene is TRBV30, the J gene TRBJ1-1, with a weak D call TRBD1 (6 bases). The CDR3 spans 14 residues. V lost 4 bases and J lost 0, with 12 bases in between. The germline V gene has CDR1 GTSNPN and CDR2 SVGIG (reference sequence). The CDR3 sequence is CAWNLGQLNTEAFF. The CDR3 bases are TGTGCCTGGAATCTGGGACAACTGAACACTGAAGCTTTCTTT.

The count of this clone is one. The rearrangement uses TRBV28 and TRBJ2-2; 14 nucleotides agree with TRBD2. V lost 6 bases and J lost 4; bases outside the gene matches: 13. The CDR3 length is 19 residues. The germline CDR1 and CDR2 sequences are MDHEN and SYDVKM. The CDR3 reads CASSQRRLAGGRGTGELFF. The CDR3 region has the DNA TGTGCCAGCAGCCAAAGGCGACTAGCGGGAGGGCGAGGCACCGGGGAGCTGTTTTTT.

V gene TRBV19 combines with J gene TRBJ2-5; 11 nucleotides match TRBD1. Trimming cost V 5 bases and J 2 bases; bases outside gene matches: 10. The length of the CDR3 is 17 residues. CDR1 and CDR2 (germline): LNHDA, SQIVND (reference sequence). CDR3 bases: TGTGCCAGTAGTCCCGGGACAGGGGGAAGTGGGCAAGAGACCCAGTACTTC. As protein: CASSPGTGGSGQETQYF.